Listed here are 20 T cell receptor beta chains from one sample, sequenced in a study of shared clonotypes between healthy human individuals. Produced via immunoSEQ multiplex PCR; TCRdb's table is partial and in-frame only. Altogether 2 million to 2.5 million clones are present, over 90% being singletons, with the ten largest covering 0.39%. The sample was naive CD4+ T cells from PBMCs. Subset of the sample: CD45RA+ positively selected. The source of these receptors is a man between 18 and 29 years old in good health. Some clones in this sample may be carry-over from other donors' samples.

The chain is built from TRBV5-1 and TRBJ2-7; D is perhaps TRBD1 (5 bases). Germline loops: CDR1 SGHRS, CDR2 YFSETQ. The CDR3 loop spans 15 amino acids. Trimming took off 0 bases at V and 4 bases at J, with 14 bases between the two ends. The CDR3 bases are TGCGCCAGCAGCTTGGAAGGGGCTGGCTGGTACGAGCAGTACTTC. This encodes CASSLEGAGWYEQYF.

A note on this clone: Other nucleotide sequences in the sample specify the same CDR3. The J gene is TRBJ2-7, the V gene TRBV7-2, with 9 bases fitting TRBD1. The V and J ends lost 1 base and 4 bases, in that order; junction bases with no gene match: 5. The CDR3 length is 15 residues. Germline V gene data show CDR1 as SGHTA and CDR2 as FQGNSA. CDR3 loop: CASSLGTGGPYEQYF. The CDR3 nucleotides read TGTGCCAGCAGCTTAGGCACAGGGGGCCCGTACGAGCAGTACTTC.

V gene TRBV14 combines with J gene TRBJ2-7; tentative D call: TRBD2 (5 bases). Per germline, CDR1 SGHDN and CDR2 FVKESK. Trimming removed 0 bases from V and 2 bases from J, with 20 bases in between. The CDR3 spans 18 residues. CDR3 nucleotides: TGTGCCAGCAGCCAAGATGGATTTGAGGCTAGCTTTACCTACGAGCAGTACTTC. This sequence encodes CASSQDGFEASFTYEQYF.

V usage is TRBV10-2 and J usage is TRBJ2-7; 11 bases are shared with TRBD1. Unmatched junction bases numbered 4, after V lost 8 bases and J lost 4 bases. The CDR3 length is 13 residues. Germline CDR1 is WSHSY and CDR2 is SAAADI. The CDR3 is CASHRDRGYEQYF. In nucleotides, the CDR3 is TGCGCCAGCCACCGGGACAGGGGGTACGAGCAGTACTTC.

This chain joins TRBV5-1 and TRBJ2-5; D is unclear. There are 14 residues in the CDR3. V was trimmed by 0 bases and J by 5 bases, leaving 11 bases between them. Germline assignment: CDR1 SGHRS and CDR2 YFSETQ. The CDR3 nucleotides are TGCGCCAGCAGCTTGGTAGGGTACGAGGAGACCCAGTACTTC. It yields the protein CASSLVGYEETQYF.

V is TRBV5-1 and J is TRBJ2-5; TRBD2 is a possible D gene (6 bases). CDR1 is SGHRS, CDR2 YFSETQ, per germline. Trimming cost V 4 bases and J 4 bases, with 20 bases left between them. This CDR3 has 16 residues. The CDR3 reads CASSPKAAGWGETQYF. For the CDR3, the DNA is TGCGCCAGCAGCCCAAAGGCTGCGGGGTGGGGAGAGACCCAGTACTTC. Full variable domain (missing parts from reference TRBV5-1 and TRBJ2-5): KAGVTQTPRYLIKTRGQQVTLSCSPISGHRSVSWYQQTPGQGLQFLFEYFSETQRNKGNFPGRFSGRQFSNSRSEMNVSTLELGDSALYLCASSPKAAGWGETQYFGPGTRLLVL.

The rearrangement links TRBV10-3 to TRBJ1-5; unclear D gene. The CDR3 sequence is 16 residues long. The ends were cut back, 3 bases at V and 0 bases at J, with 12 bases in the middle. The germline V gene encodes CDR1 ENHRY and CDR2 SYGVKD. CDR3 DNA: TGTGCCATCAGTGATGAGCCTTTTAATAGCAATCAGCCCCAGCATTTT. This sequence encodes CAISDEPFNSNQPQHF.

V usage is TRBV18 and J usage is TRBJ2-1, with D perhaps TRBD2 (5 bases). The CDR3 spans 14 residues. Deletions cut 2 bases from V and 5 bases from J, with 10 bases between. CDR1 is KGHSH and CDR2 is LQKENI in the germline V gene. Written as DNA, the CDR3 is TGTGCCAGCTCACCAATTAGCGATCACAATGAGCAGTTCTTC. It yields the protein CASSPISDHNEQFF. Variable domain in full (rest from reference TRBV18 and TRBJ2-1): NAGVMQNPRHLVRRRGQEARLRCSPMKGHSHVYWYRQLPEEGLKFMVYLQKENIIDESGMPKERFSAEFPKEGPSILRIQQVVRGDSAAYFCASSPISDHNEQFFGPGTRLTVL.

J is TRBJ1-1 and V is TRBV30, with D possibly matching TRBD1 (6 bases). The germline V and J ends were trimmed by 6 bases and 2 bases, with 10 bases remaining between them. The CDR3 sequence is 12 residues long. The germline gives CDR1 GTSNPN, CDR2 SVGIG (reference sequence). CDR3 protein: CACGQSNTEAFF. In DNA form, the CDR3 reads TGTGCCTGTGGACAGTCCAACACTGAAGCTTTCTTT.

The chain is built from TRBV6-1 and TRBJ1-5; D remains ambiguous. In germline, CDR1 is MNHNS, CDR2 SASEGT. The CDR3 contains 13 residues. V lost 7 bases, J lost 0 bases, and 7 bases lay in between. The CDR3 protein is CASTENSNQPQHF. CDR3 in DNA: TGTGCCAGCACTGAGAATAGCAATCAGCCCCAGCATTTT.

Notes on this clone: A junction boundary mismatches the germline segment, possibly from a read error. As DNA, the CDR3 is TGTGCCAGTAGAATAGCGGGAGCACCCTACGAGCAGTACTTC. It specifies CASRIAGAPYEQYF. This sequence joins TRBV19 and TRBJ2-7, with TRBD2 identical over 9 bases. Germline lookup yields CDR1 LNHDA and CDR2 SQIVND (reference sequence). The CDR3 has 14 residues. The full variable domain, in which reference TRBV19 and TRBJ2-7 provide the parts outside the CDR3, is DGGITQSPKYLFRKEGQNVTLSCEQNLNHDAMYWYRQDPGQGLRLIYYSQIVNDFQKGDIAEGYSVSREKKESFPLTVTSAQKNPTAFYLCASRIAGAPYEQYFGPGTRLTVT.

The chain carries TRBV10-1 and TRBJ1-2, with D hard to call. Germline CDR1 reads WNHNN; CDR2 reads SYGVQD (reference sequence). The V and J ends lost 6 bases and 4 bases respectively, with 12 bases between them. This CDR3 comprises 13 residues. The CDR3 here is CASSPDGIYGYTF. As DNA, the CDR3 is TGCGCCAGCAGCCCGGACGGCATCTATGGCTACACCTTC.

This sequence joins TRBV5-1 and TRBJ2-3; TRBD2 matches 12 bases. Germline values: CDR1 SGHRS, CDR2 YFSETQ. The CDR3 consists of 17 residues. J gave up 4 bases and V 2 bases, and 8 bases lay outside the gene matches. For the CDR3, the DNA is TGCGCCAGCAGCTTCGGGCTAGCGGGAGGGCCCGCAGATACGCAGTATTTT. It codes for CASSFGLAGGPADTQYF.

Here the CDR3 reads CASSYGRNAEAFF. In DNA form, the CDR3 reads TGTGCCAGCAGTTACGGCCGTAACGCTGAAGCTTTCTTT. The chain employs TRBV6-6 and TRBJ1-1, with D hard to call. Germline CDR1 MNHNY, CDR2 SVGAGI (reference sequence). V was shortened by 2 bases and J by 6 bases, with 10 bases between the two germline ends. The CDR3 runs to 13 residues.

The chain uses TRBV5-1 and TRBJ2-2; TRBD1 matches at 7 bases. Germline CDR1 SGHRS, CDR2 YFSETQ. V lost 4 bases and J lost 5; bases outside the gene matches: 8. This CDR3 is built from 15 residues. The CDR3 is CASSRSGTETGELFF. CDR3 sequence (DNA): TGCGCCAGCAGCCGTTCCGGGACAGAAACCGGGGAGCTGTTTTTT. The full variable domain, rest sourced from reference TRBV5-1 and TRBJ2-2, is KAGVTQTPRYLIKTRGQQVTLSCSPISGHRSVSWYQQTPGQGLQFLFEYFSETQRNKGNFPGRFSGRQFSNSRSEMNVSTLELGDSALYLCASSRSGTETGELFFGEGSRLTVL.

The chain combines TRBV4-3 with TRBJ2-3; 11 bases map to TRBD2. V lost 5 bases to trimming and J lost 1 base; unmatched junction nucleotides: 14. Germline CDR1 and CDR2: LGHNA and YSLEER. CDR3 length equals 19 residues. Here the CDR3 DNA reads TGCGCCAGCAGCTACATTGGGACTAGCGGAGGGGAGGGCACAGATACGCAGTATTTT. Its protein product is CASSYIGTSGGEGTDTQYF.

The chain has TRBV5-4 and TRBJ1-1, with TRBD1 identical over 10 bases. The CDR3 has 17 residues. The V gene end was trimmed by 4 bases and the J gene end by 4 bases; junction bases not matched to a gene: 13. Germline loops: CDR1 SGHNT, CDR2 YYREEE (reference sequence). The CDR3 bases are TGTGCCAGCAGCCCAGCGTCCGGACAGGGGGATATCACTGAAGCTTTCTTT. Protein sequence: CASSPASGQGDITEAFF.

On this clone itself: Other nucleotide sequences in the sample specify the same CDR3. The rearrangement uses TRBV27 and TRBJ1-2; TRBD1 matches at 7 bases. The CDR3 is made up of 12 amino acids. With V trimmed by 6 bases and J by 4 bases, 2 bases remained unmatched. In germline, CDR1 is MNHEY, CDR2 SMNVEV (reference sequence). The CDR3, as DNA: TGTGCCAGCAGCCAGGGGGGCTATGGCTACACCTTC. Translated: CASSQGGYGYTF.

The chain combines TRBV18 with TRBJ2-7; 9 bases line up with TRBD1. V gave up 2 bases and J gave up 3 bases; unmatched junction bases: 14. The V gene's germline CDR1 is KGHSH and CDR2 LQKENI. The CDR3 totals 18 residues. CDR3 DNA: TGTGCCAGCTCACCAGGGACAGGGAAGGGCGGGGCCCTCTACGAGCAGTACTTC. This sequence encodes CASSPGTGKGGALYEQYF.

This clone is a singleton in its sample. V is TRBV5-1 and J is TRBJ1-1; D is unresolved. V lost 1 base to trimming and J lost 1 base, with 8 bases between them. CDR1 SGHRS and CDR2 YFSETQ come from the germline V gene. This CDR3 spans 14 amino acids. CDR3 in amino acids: CASSLIPANTEAFF. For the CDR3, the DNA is TGCGCCAGCAGCTTGATACCGGCGAACACTGAAGCTTTCTTT.